The source of this T cell receptor (beta chain) is a study of cytotoxic CD8 clonotypes in ibrutinib-treated CLL. Study background: Among patients, some 25 responded partially and 2 completely; approximately 15 then stayed remitted and about 12 progressed after median roughly 68 months. Once treatment had gone on for a median of 12 months, range 6 to 36, response samples were drawn. The study's findings and limits: Baseline values of clonality outstripped age-matched healthy donors and followed circulating CD8+ T-cell counts. Sustained-remission patients were sampled at different times than progressing patients were.

The data were produced by immunoSEQ multiplex PCR, yet TCRdb's version contains in-frame clones alone and is incomplete. The sample records roughly 150,000 clones, approximately 91% being singletons. Regarding this clone: Its target is not known.

With 0 bases clipped from V and 2 bases from J, the junction kept 12 bases outside the gene matches. Germline loops: CDR1 SGHRS, CDR2 YFSETQ. This CDR3 comprises 19 residues. V is TRBV5-1 and J is TRBJ2-5; 11 nucleotides line up with TRBD2. The sequencing here drew on PBMCs, taken at disease progression, from a patient treated with ibrutinib. The source of this sequence is a human donor with chronic lymphocytic leukemia. In nucleotides, the CDR3 is TGCGCCAGCAGCTTGGGCCATTGGCCTAGCGGGAGGTTACAAGAGACCCAGTACTTC. Translating gives CASSLGHWPSGRLQETQYF. The full variable domain, completed using reference TRBV5-1 and TRBJ2-5, is KAGVTQTPRYLIKTRGQQVTLSCSPISGHRSVSWYQQTPGQGLQFLFEYFSETQRNKGNFPGRFSGRQFSNSRSEMNVSTLELGDSALYLCASSLGHWPSGRLQETQYFGPGTRLLVL.